A selection of T cell receptor beta chains follows, all from one sample in a study of shared clonotypes between healthy human individuals. Generated by immunoSEQ multiplex PCR, the TCRdb table keeps only in-frame clones and is missing some. The data show about a million clones, 70% to 80% seen once. What was sequenced was memory CD4+ T cells sorted from blood. All receptors come from a man aged 18 to 30 in good health. CDR3s include the opening cysteine and the closing phenylalanine or tryptophan. A D gene is named only where the DNA matches it firmly. Rows give clone size only sometimes, using once, few, many, or a class for an expanded clone.

cdr3_nt	cdr3_aa	clone_size	d_call	j_call	v_call
TGTGCCAGCAGACGTAATCAGCCCCAGCATTTT	CASRRNQPQHF	NA	NA	TRBJ1-5	TRBV6-1
TGTGCCAGCAGCCAGAGAGTGGGTGTGCAGTTCTTC	CASSQRVGVQFF	NA	NA	TRBJ2-1	TRBV6-5
TGCGCCAGCAGTTTTGGGGAAGAGACCCAGTACTTC	CASSFGEETQYF	NA	NA	TRBJ2-5	TRBV5-1
TGCGCCAGCAGCCCAGACATCTTTAACTATGGCTACACCTTC	CASSPDIFNYGYTF	NA	NA	TRBJ1-2	TRBV5-1
TGTGCCAGCAGTGCCTGGGGACAGGGTAATTCACCCCTCCACTTT	CASSAWGQGNSPLHF	NA	TRBD1	TRBJ1-6	TRBV2
TGTGCCAGCAGCGTCCACGGAGACAATCAGCCCCAGCATTTT	CASSVHGDNQPQHF	NA	NA	TRBJ1-5	TRBV9
TGTGCCAGTAGTATTGTAGGCAGCAGTCTAGCCAAAAACATTCAGTACTTC	CASSIVGSSLAKNIQYF	NA	NA	TRBJ2-4	TRBV19
TGTGCCAGCAGTGAATCGAGACAGGTAGCCCTGGGGAACATTCAGTACTTC	CASSESRQVALGNIQYF	NA	NA	TRBJ2-4	TRBV6-1
TGTGCCAGCTCAAGTAAACCCTCTAGCACAGATACGCAGTATTTT	CASSSKPSSTDTQYF	NA	NA	TRBJ2-3	TRBV18
TGTGCCAGCAGCGTACGAGGAGGGGGCCCGAACACTGAAGCTTTCTTT	CASSVRGGGPNTEAFF	NA	TRBD1	TRBJ1-1	TRBV9
TGTGCCAGCAGCCCCATCCCCCCGAACTTTAGCTCCTACGAGCAGTACTTC	CASSPIPPNFSSYEQYF	NA	NA	TRBJ2-7	TRBV5-5
TGCAGCGTTGAACAGGGGGCTTCGGGGTCAGATACGCAGTATTTT	CSVEQGASGSDTQYF	NA	TRBD1	TRBJ2-3	TRBV29-1
TGTGCCAGCAGGGACAGGAACACTGAAGCTTTCTTT	CASRDRNTEAFF	NA	NA	TRBJ1-1	TRBV6-5
TGCGCCAGCAGCGCCGGGATCCTCACCGGGGAGCTGTTTTTT	CASSAGILTGELFF	NA	NA	TRBJ2-2	TRBV5-1
TGTGCCATCAGTGAGGGTTCTCACAGGGGGTCTGGAAACACCATATATTTT	CAISEGSHRGSGNTIYF	NA	TRBD1	TRBJ1-3	TRBV10-3
TGTGCCAGCAGCTCTCGACGGGAGTGGGAAGAGACCCAGTACTTC	CASSSRREWEETQYF	NA	NA	TRBJ2-5	TRBV7-2
TGTGCCAGCAGTAACATTGATAGCAATCAGCCCCAGCATTTT	CASSNIDSNQPQHF	NA	NA	TRBJ1-5	TRBV6-5
TGTGCCAGCAGCCCCAGATACTCAGGGGGCGCGAGGACAGATACGCAGTATTTT	CASSPRYSGGARTDTQYF	NA	TRBD1	TRBJ2-3	TRBV9
TGTGCCAGTAAGAGGGGGGATAGCAATCAGCCCCAGCATTTT	CASKRGDSNQPQHF	NA	NA	TRBJ1-5	TRBV2
TGTGCCAGCAGCGCTAGCATCCCTGGCAATGAGCAGTTCTTC	CASSASIPGNEQFF	NA	NA	TRBJ2-1	TRBV5-4
TGTGCCAGCAGTGAAAGGCAGGACAGTTTTTCACCCCTCCACTTT	CASSERQDSFSPLHF	NA	NA	TRBJ1-6	TRBV6-1
TGTGCCAGCAGTGGGCGGACAGGGCGTTCTGGAAACACCATATATTTT	CASSGRTGRSGNTIYF	NA	TRBD1	TRBJ1-3	TRBV6-1
TGTGCCTGGAGTAAGTTTTTGGTGAACACTGAAGCTTTCTTT	CAWSKFLVNTEAFF	many	NA	TRBJ1-1	TRBV30
TGTGCCAGCAGCCCCGGGGTAGGGGCTAACGGGGAGCTGTTTTTT	CASSPGVGANGELFF	NA	NA	TRBJ2-2	TRBV4-2
TGCGCCAGCAGCCTAGACCCGGATCAGCCCCAGCATTTT	CASSLDPDQPQHF	NA	NA	TRBJ1-5	TRBV5-1
TGTGCCAGCAGCAAAGGGTCGGGCAGGGAGAGTGTTTTGAACACTGAAGCTTTCTTT	CASSKGSGRESVLNTEAFF	NA	NA	TRBJ1-1	TRBV21-1
TGTGCCAGCAGCTTTTCCCCGGGACAGGCTAATTCACCCCTCCACTTT	CASSFSPGQANSPLHF	NA	TRBD1	TRBJ1-6	TRBV5-6
TGCGCCAGCAGCTTGGTTGCAGGGACCAACACAGATACGCAGTATTTT	CASSLVAGTNTDTQYF	NA	NA	TRBJ2-3	TRBV5-1
TGTGCCAGCAGCAAAGCCCCGGAGCGGGCTAGCACAGATACGCAGTATTTT	CASSKAPERASTDTQYF	once	NA	TRBJ2-3	TRBV21-1
TGTGCCAGCAGCACGGGACTAGCGGGAGGGGTGAGCTCCTACAATGAGCAGTTCTTC	CASSTGLAGGVSSYNEQFF	NA	TRBD2	TRBJ2-1	TRBV7-2
TGTGCCAGCAGCTTAGAAGGTCTAGCTCAAGAGACCCAGTACTTC	CASSLEGLAQETQYF	NA	NA	TRBJ2-5	TRBV7-8
TGTGCCAGCAGCTTAGGGGGGACTAGCGGGAGGGGTGAGCAGTTCTTC	CASSLGGTSGRGEQFF	NA	TRBD2	TRBJ2-1	TRBV7-8
TGTGCCAGCTCACCACAGGGGGGAATCCAAGAGACCCAGTACTTC	CASSPQGGIQETQYF	NA	NA	TRBJ2-5	TRBV18
TGTGCCAGTAGTGTCATACAGGGCTTCGGCTACACCTTC	CASSVIQGFGYTF	NA	NA	TRBJ1-2	TRBV19
TGTGCCAGCAGAAGACAGGGCTCTGGGGCCAACGTCCTGACTTTC	CASRRQGSGANVLTF	NA	TRBD1	TRBJ2-6	TRBV2
TGTGCCAGCTCACCGTCGGGGACAGGGGCTTACACCGGGGAGCTGTTTTTT	CASSPSGTGAYTGELFF	NA	TRBD1	TRBJ2-2	TRBV18
TGTGCCAGCAGCGACCAAGCGGGGGGGGATACGCAGTATTTT	CASSDQAGGDTQYF	NA	TRBD2	TRBJ2-3	TRBV13
TGTGCCACCAACCAAGCGGGAAGGTCCCGCGAGCAGTACTTC	CATNQAGRSREQYF	few	TRBD2	TRBJ2-7	TRBV19
TGTGCCAGCAACACTGGACGGAACACTGAAGCTTTCTTT	CASNTGRNTEAFF	few	NA	TRBJ1-1	TRBV6-5
TGTGCCAGCAGCTTAGAGGACAGGTCGCGGGAGCAGTACTTC	CASSLEDRSREQYF	NA	TRBD1	TRBJ2-7	TRBV7-8
TGTGCCAGTAGCCCCCCCCGGACAGATACGCAGTATTTT	CASSPPRTDTQYF	NA	NA	TRBJ2-3	TRBV19
TGTGCCAGCAGCTTAGGCGCCGCCTCTGGGGCCAACGTCCTGACTTTC	CASSLGAASGANVLTF	NA	NA	TRBJ2-6	TRBV7-9
TGTGCCAGCACCTACTACGGGTCCTTC	CASTYYGSF	NA	NA	TRBJ1-2	TRBV7-2
TGTGCCTGGAGTAGTCGCAGGGGTCTTCAGCCCCAGCATTTT	CAWSSRRGLQPQHF	NA	NA	TRBJ1-5	TRBV30
TGCGCCAGCAGCTTGGCCGAGGGGTTCGGGGCCGACACCTTC	CASSLAEGFGADTF	few	NA	TRBJ1-2	TRBV5-1